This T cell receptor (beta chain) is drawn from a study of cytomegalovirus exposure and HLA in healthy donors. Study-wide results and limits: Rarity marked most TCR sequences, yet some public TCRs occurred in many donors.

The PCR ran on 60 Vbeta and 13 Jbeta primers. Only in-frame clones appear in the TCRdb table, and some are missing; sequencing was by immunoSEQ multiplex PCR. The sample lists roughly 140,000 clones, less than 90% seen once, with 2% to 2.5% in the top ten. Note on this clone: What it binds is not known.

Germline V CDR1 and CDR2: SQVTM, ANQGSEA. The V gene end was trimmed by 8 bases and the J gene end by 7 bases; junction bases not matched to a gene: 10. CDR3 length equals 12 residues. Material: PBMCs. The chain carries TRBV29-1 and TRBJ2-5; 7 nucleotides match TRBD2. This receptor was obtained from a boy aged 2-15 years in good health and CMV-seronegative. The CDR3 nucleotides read TGCAGCTTTCTCTGGGGGAGGGGGACCCAGTACTTC. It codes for CSFLWGRGTQYF. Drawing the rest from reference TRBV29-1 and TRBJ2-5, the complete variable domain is SAVISQKPSRDICQRGTSLTIQCQVDSQVTMMFWYRQQPGQSLTLIATANQGSEATYESGFVIDKFPISRPNLTFSTLTVSNMSPEDSSIYLCSFLWGRGTQYFGPGTRLLVL.